Presented here are 30 T cell receptor beta chains from one specimen sequenced in a study of blood T cell repertoires in COVID-19 (dated by TCRdb to about 2020). The library was generated by the immunoSEQ multiplex PCR assay. TCRdb stores this immuneACCESS table with in-frame sequences only. Part of the clones is absent; in the studies checked, under half of the shortfall reflects unresolved V genes, and no reason is known for the rest. A total of tens of thousands of clones appear in this sample, 87% of them only once. Clones ranked in the top ten supply approximately 8.3% of the sample. Sequencing was carried out using peripheral blood. The receptors shown here come from a man between 50 and 59 years old with active COVID-19.

The rearrangement links TRBV29-1 to TRBJ2-7; the match to TRBD1 covers 9 bases. Trimming removed 6 bases from V and 6 bases from J; junction bases left unmatched: 12. The germline V gene encodes CDR1 SQVTM and CDR2 ANQGSEA. The CDR3 extends over 14 amino acids. CDR3 sequence (DNA): TGCAGCGTAGCCACCCTCCGGGACAGGGCCGAGCAGTACTTC. It is translated as CSVATLRDRAEQYF.

The chain is built from TRBV5-6 and TRBJ2-2, with TRBD2 identical over 10 bases. CDR1 SGHDT and CDR2 YYEEEE come from the germline V gene. With 4 bases clipped from V and 4 bases from J, the junction kept 4 bases outside the gene matches. There are 15 residues in the CDR3. CDR3 loop: CASSLSGGTTGELFF. CDR3 DNA sequence: TGTGCCAGCAGCCTTAGCGGGGGGACCACCGGGGAGCTGTTTTTT.

The rearrangement joins TRBV9 to TRBJ2-7; 8 nucleotides align to TRBD2. There are 14 residues in the CDR3. V gave up 3 bases and J gave up 0 bases; unmatched junction bases: 2. Looked up from germline, CDR1 is SGDLS and CDR2 is YYNGEE. The CDR3 region is CASSEGLDSYEQYF. The CDR3, as DNA: TGTGCCAGCAGCGAGGGACTAGACTCCTACGAGCAGTACTTC.

The CDR3 DNA reads as TGTGCCAGCACTCTATGGGGGGGGCCCCAGGAGACCCAGTACTTC. It yields the protein CASTLWGGPQETQYF. The chain uses TRBV6-5 and TRBJ2-5; D is perhaps TRBD2 (7 bases). Germline CDR1 MNHEY, CDR2 SVGAGI. V lost 7 bases to trimming and J lost 5 bases, with 20 bases between them. This CDR3 is built from 15 residues.

J is TRBJ1-6 and V is TRBV7-9; D gene uncertain. V lost 6 bases, J lost 7 bases, and 13 bases lay in between. The CDR3 runs 14 residues. Germline V gene lookup returns CDR1 SEHNR and CDR2 FQNEAQ (reference sequence). The CDR3 loop reads CASRLDGENSPLHF. The CDR3 nucleotides read TGTGCCAGCAGGTTGGACGGGGAAAATTCACCCCTCCACTTT. The full variable domain, its missing parts supplied by reference TRBV7-9 and TRBJ1-6, is DTGVSQNPRHKITKRGQNVTFRCDPISEHNRLYWYRQTLGQGPEFLTYFQNEAQLEKSRLLSDRFSAERPKGSFSTLEIQRTEQGDSAMYLCASRLDGENSPLHFGNGTRLTVT.

This rearrangement joins TRBV6-5 to TRBJ2-7, with 9 bases lining up with TRBD2. Germline V CDR1 and CDR2: MNHEY, SVGAGI. The CDR3 extends over 15 amino acids. Germline trimming cut 0 bases from V and 5 bases from J; bases unmatched to any gene: 5. The CDR3, as DNA: TGTGCCAGCAGTTACTCCGCGGGGGGGCAAGACGAGCAGTACTTC. It encodes CASSYSAGGQDEQYF.

This chain links TRBV27 with TRBJ1-1; no reliable D call. Looked up from germline, CDR1 is MNHEY and CDR2 is SMNVEV (reference sequence). With 7 bases removed from V and 4 bases from J, the gap between germline ends came to 19 bases. CDR3 length: 15 amino acids. The CDR3 sequence is CASNPRGAPGTEAFF. The CDR3 bases are TGTGCCAGCAACCCCCGAGGAGCACCGGGCACTGAAGCTTTCTTT.

Remarks on this clone: The sample has other DNA sequences that encode this CDR3 too. V is TRBV5-1 and J is TRBJ1-2; 7 positions agree with TRBD1. Germline loops: CDR1 SGHRS, CDR2 YFSETQ. The CDR3 sequence is 13 residues long. The junction had 3 bases not matched to a gene; V was cut back by 4 bases and J by 3 bases. The CDR3 sequence: CASSRGTDYGYTF. The CDR3 bases are TGCGCCAGCAGCCGGGGGACAGACTATGGCTACACCTTC.

Here the CDR3 DNA reads TGTGCCAGCAGCCGCCCGTTGGAGGGCTATGGCTACACCTTC. Translation gives CASSRPLEGYGYTF. This rearrangement joins TRBV28 to TRBJ1-2; D call uncertain. The CDR3 loop spans 14 amino acids. V was pared by 6 bases and J by 4 bases, with 15 bases between. Germline V gene data show CDR1 as MDHEN and CDR2 as SYDVKM.

The V call is TRBV28, the J call TRBJ1-4; TRBD1 matches at 9 bases. CDR1 is MDHEN, CDR2 SYDVKM, per germline. With V trimmed by 6 bases and J by 1 base, 3 bases remained unmatched. The CDR3 is 15 residues long. The chain's CDR3 is CASRRQGGTNEKLFF. The CDR3 DNA is TGTGCCAGCAGACGACAGGGGGGAACTAATGAAAAACTGTTTTTT.

V is TRBV30 and J is TRBJ2-2; a possible D gene is TRBD1 (6 bases). The CDR3 is 15 amino acids. Germline-derived CDR1 and CDR2 are GTSNPN and SVGIG (reference sequence). The germline V and J ends were trimmed by 1 base and 4 bases, with 13 bases remaining between them. CDR3 loop: CAWSDLGAVTGELFF. In nucleotides, the CDR3 is TGTGCCTGGAGTGATCTGGGGGCGGTCACCGGGGAGCTGTTTTTT.

This chain connects TRBV9 to TRBJ2-7; 9 bases are shared with TRBD1. The CDR3 totals 14 residues. The trim removed 4 bases at V and 5 bases at J, leaving 7 bases unmatched. From germline, CDR1 is SGDLS and CDR2 YYNGEE. CDR3 in DNA: TGTGCCAGCAGCTTTCGGGACAGGGCCAACGAGCAGTACTTC. Protein product: CASSFRDRANEQYF.

This sequence joins TRBV6-5 and TRBJ2-1; TRBD1 matches at 9 bases. The trim removed 4 bases at V and 6 bases at J, leaving 7 bases unmatched. The germline gives CDR1 MNHEY, CDR2 SVGAGI. The CDR3 loop spans 15 amino acids. This CDR3 reads CASSLQGATVNEQFF. In nucleotides, the CDR3 is TGTGCCAGCAGTTTACAGGGGGCGACTGTCAATGAGCAGTTCTTC.

The J gene is TRBJ1-4, the V gene TRBV7-2; D is undetermined. The length of the CDR3 is 13 residues. V lost 3 bases to trimming and J lost 7 bases, with 9 bases between them. The germline V gene has CDR1 SGHTA and CDR2 FQGNSA. DNA of the CDR3: TGTGCCAGCAGCTTCGGAGGAAGTGAAAAACTGTTTTTT. Encoded protein: CASSFGGSEKLFF.

The V and J genes are TRBV9 and TRBJ2-2; 14 bases map to TRBD2. V dropped 4 bases and J dropped 1; count of bases not matched to a gene: 12. CDR3 size: 20 residues. Germline CDR1 is SGDLS and CDR2 is YYNGEE. This CDR3 is CASSPGTSGGSSKNTGELFF. The CDR3 bases are TGTGCCAGCAGCCCCGGGACTAGCGGGGGCTCCTCTAAGAACACCGGGGAGCTGTTTTTT.

The V call is TRBV9, the J call TRBJ2-1; TRBD2 matches at 8 bases. CDR3 size: 15 residues. Germline assignment: CDR1 SGDLS and CDR2 YYNGEE. The J segment lost 5 bases and the V segment lost 0 bases, leaving 4 bases of the junction unmatched. CDR3 DNA sequence: TGTGCCAGCAGCGTAGGGTCTAGCGGGCACAATGAGCAGTTCTTC. Its translation is CASSVGSSGHNEQFF.

The rearrangement links TRBV7-2 to TRBJ1-5, with a tentative D call TRBD1 (5 bases). The CDR3 is made up of 15 amino acids. The germline V and J ends were trimmed by 5 bases and 4 bases, with 15 bases remaining between them. The germline CDR1 and CDR2 sequences are SGHTA and FQGNSA. Written as DNA, the CDR3 is TGTGCCAGCAGCCTCGGGGGGGATAGAAATCAGCCCCAGCATTTT. Protein product: CASSLGGDRNQPQHF.

The J gene is TRBJ2-7, the V gene TRBV5-1; D uncertain. With 0 bases removed from V and 6 bases from J, the gap between germline ends came to 7 bases. Germline V gives CDR1 SGHRS, CDR2 YFSETQ. The length of the CDR3 is 12 residues. The CDR3, as DNA: TGCGCCAGCAGCTTGGTATATCCCGAGCAGTACTTC. Translation gives CASSLVYPEQYF.

This rearrangement joins TRBV7-2 to TRBJ1-2, with 8 bases aligning to TRBD1. Germline V gene sequence: CDR1 SGHTA, CDR2 FQGNSA. Trimming took 3 bases from V and 4 from J; bases not matched to a gene: 7. The CDR3 totals 15 residues. The CDR3 sequence is CASSFSLDRGYGYTF. The CDR3 nucleotides read TGTGCCAGCAGCTTCTCTCTCGACAGGGGCTATGGCTACACCTTC. Full variable domain (remainder filled in from reference TRBV7-2 and TRBJ1-2): GAGVSQSPSNKVTEKGKDVELRCDPISGHTALYWYRQSLGQGLEFLIYFQGNSAPDKSGLPSDRFSAERTGGSVSTLTIQRTQQEDSAVYLCASSFSLDRGYGYTFGSGTRLTVV.

This clone was counted between two and nine times. This chain connects TRBV7-9 to TRBJ2-5; possible D gene TRBD1, 5 bases. Germline CDR1 and CDR2: SEHNR and FQNEAQ (reference sequence). This CDR3 has 15 amino acids. V was trimmed by 5 bases and J by 3 bases, leaving 16 bases between them. The CDR3 region is CASSPPLQDKETQYF. CDR3 nucleotide sequence: TGTGCCAGCAGCCCGCCCCTACAGGATAAAGAGACCCAGTACTTC.

The chain recombines TRBV7-2 with TRBJ2-7, with D maybe TRBD2 (7 bases). Germline V gene data show CDR1 as SGHTA and CDR2 as FQGNSA. V lost 1 base to trimming and J lost 5 bases, with 15 bases between them. The CDR3 extends over 15 amino acids. For the CDR3, the DNA is TGTGCCAGCAGCTTAGTGTGGGGGGGCATCGACGAGCAGTACTTC. Its protein product is CASSLVWGGIDEQYF.

This clone was observed once. The V gene is TRBV5-1, the J gene TRBJ2-7; 9 bases map to TRBD2. The junction had 9 bases not matched to a gene; V was cut back by 1 base and J by 4 bases. This CDR3 is built from 16 residues. The germline V gene encodes CDR1 SGHRS and CDR2 YFSETQ. CDR3 protein: CASSLSQAGGQYEQYF. For the CDR3, the DNA is TGCGCCAGCAGCTTGAGTCAAGCGGGGGGACAGTACGAGCAGTACTTC.

V is TRBV18 and J is TRBJ2-5; 9 positions match TRBD1. Germline trimming cut 4 bases from V and 2 bases from J; bases unmatched to any gene: 2. Germline V CDR1 and CDR2: KGHSH, LQKENI. The CDR3 contains 14 residues. DNA for the CDR3: TGTGCCAGCTCACAAGGACAGGGGCAAGAGACCCAGTACTTC. It translates to CASSQGQGQETQYF.

This chain links TRBV6-5 with TRBJ2-5; the D gene is possibly TRBD1 (6 bases). The CDR3 has 14 amino acids. V gave up 6 bases and J gave up 5 bases, with 16 bases separating them. The germline CDR1 and CDR2 sequences are MNHEY and SVGAGI. In DNA, the CDR3 is TGTGCCAGCAGCCGTATACAGGGTTGGGAGACCCAGTACTTC. Protein: CASSRIQGWETQYF.

The V gene is TRBV19, the J gene TRBJ2-1, with D perhaps TRBD2 (6 bases). The CDR3 is 14 residues long. Germline loops: CDR1 LNHDA, CDR2 SQIVND (reference sequence). Trimming took 5 bases from V and 6 from J, leaving 14 bases between them. The CDR3 reads CASSFRDFLNEQFF. The CDR3 DNA follows: TGTGCCAGTAGTTTCCGGGACTTTCTCAATGAGCAGTTCTTC.

The chain employs TRBV6-1 and TRBJ2-4; 9 bases line up with TRBD1. J lost 7 bases, V lost 4 bases, and 11 bases had no gene match. CDR3 length: 16 residues. Germline CDR1 and CDR2: MNHNS and SASEGT. In nucleotides, the CDR3 is TGTGCCAGCAGTGCCGGGACAGGGATCACGCAGAACATTCAGTACTTC. Its protein product is CASSAGTGITQNIQYF.

This clone is medium-sized in the sample. V gene TRBV6-2 or TRBV6-3 combines with J gene TRBJ2-1, with 7 bases aligning to TRBD1. The CDR3 consists of 14 residues. V lost 0 bases to trimming and J lost 4 bases; unmatched junction nucleotides: 0. Looked up from germline, CDR1 is MNHEY and CDR2 is SVGEGT. The CDR3 coding sequence is TGTGCCAGCAGTTACTCGGGACAGTACAATGAGCAGTTCTTC. Translation gives CASSYSGQYNEQFF.

The rearrangement joins TRBV30 to TRBJ1-2; 7 bases fit TRBD1. This CDR3 region has 13 residues. V gave up 4 bases and J gave up 4 bases; unmatched junction bases: 6. CDR1 and CDR2 (germline): GTSNPN, SVGIG (reference sequence). CDR3 region: CAWKLAGGYGYTF. Here the CDR3 DNA reads TGTGCCTGGAAATTGGCAGGGGGCTATGGCTACACCTTC.

This clone came up once. The genes are TRBV10-1 and TRBJ2-1; tentative D call: TRBD1 (5 bases). The V and J ends lost 3 bases and 9 bases respectively, with 21 bases between them. This CDR3 contains 16 residues. CDR1 is WNHNN and CDR2 is SYGVQD in the germline V gene (reference sequence). The CDR3: CASSEVSKTARIEQFF. CDR3 bases: TGCGCCAGCAGTGAAGTCTCCAAGACAGCTAGAATTGAGCAGTTCTTC.

The rearrangement links TRBV11-2 to TRBJ1-2, with D hard to call. Germline V gene sequence: CDR1 SGHAT, CDR2 FQNNGV. V lost 3 bases and J 0 bases, leaving 11 bases between the germline ends. The CDR3 totals 15 residues. The CDR3 protein is CASSFEAATNYGYTF. The CDR3 DNA is TGTGCCAGCAGCTTTGAAGCGGCCACTAACTATGGCTACACCTTC.